The 10 T cell receptor beta chains below all came from one sample that was sequenced in a study of T cells in Graves' hyperthyroidism and ophthalmopathy. Amplification of TCR beta CDR3 regions used RNA as the template. TCR CDR3 regions were first amplified by RT-PCR with HTBI primers. TCRdb reanalysed the multiplex PCR reads using MiXCR and keeps one entry per CDR3 protein. The sample includes about 770,000 distinct CDR3 sequences, about 19% of them seen just once. The material sequenced was blood. The receptor source for this set is a woman in her fifties or sixties with Graves' hyperthyroidism that later progressed to Graves' ophthalmopathy.

At least ten counts were recorded for this clonotype. In DNA, the CDR3 is TGTGCCAGCAGTGAACCCTGGACGGCCGATCAGCCCCAGCATTTT. Translated: CASSEPWTADQPQHF. The chain is built from TRBV2 and TRBJ1-5; D not resolved. The CDR3 has 15 amino acids. Trimming removed 2 bases at V and 5 bases at J, with 13 bases between. Germline values: CDR1 SNHLY, CDR2 FYNNEI.

Worth noting for this clonotype: This may arise from a read error, as a much more abundant clone is one base away. The chain employs TRBV30 and TRBJ1-5; D is ambiguous. Germline V CDR1 and CDR2: GTSNPN, SVGIG (reference sequence). The CDR3 has 12 amino acids. V lost 5 bases to trimming and J lost 5 bases, with 10 bases between them. The CDR3 loop reads CAWDGGDQPQHF. CDR3 coding DNA: TGTGCCTGGGACGGTGGAGATCAGCCCCAGCATTTT.

The CDR3 sequence is CASSMVYAPGHFYSNQPQHF. The CDR3, as DNA: TGTGCCAGTAGTATGGTTTACGCTCCAGGACACTTTTATAGCAATCAGCCCCAGCATTTT. The genes are TRBV19 and TRBJ1-5; a possible D gene is TRBD1 (5 bases). CDR3 length equals 20 residues. CDR1 is LNHDA, CDR2 SQIVND, per germline (reference sequence). V lost 3 bases to trimming and J lost 0 bases, with 24 bases between them.

The CDR3 here is CASSLEQGYGNTIYF. In nucleotides, the CDR3 is TGTGCCAGCAGCTTAGAACAGGGTTATGGAAACACCATATATTTT. V is TRBV7-2 and J is TRBJ1-3, with D possibly TRBD1 on 6 matching bases. The CDR3 length is 15 residues. V was shortened by 1 base and J by 3 bases, with 10 bases between the two germline ends. Per the germline V gene, CDR1 is SGHTA and CDR2 is FQGNSA.

This clonotype was observed at least ten times. CDR3 sequence reads: CASSPQQGASNEKLFF. The CDR3, as DNA: TGTGCCAGCTCACCACAACAGGGGGCGTCTAATGAAAAACTGTTTTTT. The J gene is TRBJ1-4, the V gene TRBV18, with TRBD1 matching over 9 bases. From germline, CDR1 is KGHSH and CDR2 LQKENI. The CDR3 has 16 amino acids. Unmatched junction bases numbered 3, after V lost 1 base and J lost 3 bases.

This clonotype showed up many times. This rearrangement joins TRBV12-3 or TRBV12-4 to TRBJ2-7; 7 positions agree with TRBD1. V lost 6 bases, J lost 2 bases, and 4 bases stayed unmatched. This CDR3 spans 13 amino acids. CDR3 sequence: CASRPTGTYEQYF. CDR3 coding DNA: TGTGCCAGCAGGCCGACAGGGACCTACGAGCAGTACTTC.

This clonotype was counted only a few times. The chain couples TRBV9 to TRBJ1-4, with 7 bases aligning to TRBD1. Germline CDR1 SGDLS, CDR2 YYNGEE. CDR3 size: 15 residues. The trim removed 4 bases at V and 8 bases at J, leaving 11 bases unmatched. The CDR3 sequence: CASSPRDRVGEKLFF. For the CDR3, the DNA is TGTGCCAGCAGCCCTCGCGACAGGGTGGGAGAAAAACTGTTTTTT.

In this sample, this clonotype turned up a few times. This chain connects TRBV18 to TRBJ1-1; TRBD1 is a possible D gene (6 bases). CDR3 length equals 14 residues. Germline V CDR1 and CDR2: KGHSH, LQKENI. The ends were cut back, 1 base at V and 7 bases at J, with 13 bases in the middle. The CDR3 bases are TGTGCCAGCTCACCACAGCAGGGGAGTGGTGAAGCTTTCTTT. The encoded protein is CASSPQQGSGEAFF.

Ten or more counts support this clonotype. This chain connects TRBV3-1 to TRBJ1-1; TRBD1 aligns across 9 bases. The CDR3 covers 15 residues. Germline-derived CDR1 and CDR2 are LGHDT and YNNKEL (reference sequence). V gave up 1 base and J gave up 4 bases; unmatched junction bases: 4. Written as DNA, the CDR3 is TGTGCCAGCAGCCAAGCGGGACAGGGTGTCACTGAAGCTTTCTTT. Protein product: CASSQAGQGVTEAFF.

This clonotype has at least ten counts. This chain's CDR3 is CAISEGRGTTDTQYF. CDR3 DNA: TGTGCCATCAGTGAAGGGCGGGGAACCACAGATACGCAGTATTTT. This sequence joins TRBV10-3 and TRBJ2-3; TRBD2 is a possible D gene (6 bases). Germline V gene data show CDR1 as ENHRY and CDR2 as SYGVKD. V was shortened by 3 bases and J by 2 bases, with 12 bases between the two germline ends. The CDR3 spans 15 residues.